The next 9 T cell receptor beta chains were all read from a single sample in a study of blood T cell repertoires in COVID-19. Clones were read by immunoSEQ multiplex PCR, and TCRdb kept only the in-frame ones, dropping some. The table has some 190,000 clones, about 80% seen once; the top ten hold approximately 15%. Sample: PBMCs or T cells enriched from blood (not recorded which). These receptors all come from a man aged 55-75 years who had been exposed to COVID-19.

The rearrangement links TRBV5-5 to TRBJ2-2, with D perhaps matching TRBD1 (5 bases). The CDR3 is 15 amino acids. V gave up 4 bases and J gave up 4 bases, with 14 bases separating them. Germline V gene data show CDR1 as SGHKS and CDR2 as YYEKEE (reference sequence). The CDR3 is CASSTLGVGTGELFF. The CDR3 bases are TGTGCCAGCAGCACGCTAGGGGTTGGCACCGGGGAGCTGTTTTTT.

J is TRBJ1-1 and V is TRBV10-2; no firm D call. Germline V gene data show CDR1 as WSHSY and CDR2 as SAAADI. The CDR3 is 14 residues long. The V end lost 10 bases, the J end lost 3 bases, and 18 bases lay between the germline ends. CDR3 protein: CATRGEAADTEAFF. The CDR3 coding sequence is TGCGCCACCCGGGGAGAGGCCGCGGACACTGAAGCTTTCTTT.

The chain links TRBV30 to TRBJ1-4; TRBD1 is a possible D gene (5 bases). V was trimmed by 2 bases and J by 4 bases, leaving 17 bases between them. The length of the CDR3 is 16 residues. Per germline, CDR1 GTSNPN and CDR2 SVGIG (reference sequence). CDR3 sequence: CAWSWAGPGLNEKLFF. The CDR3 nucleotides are TGTGCCTGGAGTTGGGCAGGGCCGGGACTTAATGAAAAACTGTTTTTT.

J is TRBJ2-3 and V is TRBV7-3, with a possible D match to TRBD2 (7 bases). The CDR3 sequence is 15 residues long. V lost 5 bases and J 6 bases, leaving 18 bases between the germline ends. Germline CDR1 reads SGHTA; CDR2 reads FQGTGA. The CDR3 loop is CASSPVGGPGDTQYF. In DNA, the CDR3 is TGTGCCAGCAGCCCCGTCGGGGGGCCCGGGGATACGCAGTATTTT. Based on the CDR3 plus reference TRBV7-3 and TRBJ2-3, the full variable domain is GAGVSQTPSNKVTEKGKYVELRCDPISGHTALYWYRQSLGQGPEFLIYFQGTGAADDSGLPNDRFFAVRPEGSVSTLKIQRTERGDSAVYLCASSPVGGPGDTQYFGPGTRLTVL.

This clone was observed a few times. CDR3 in amino acids: CASSPPGTGGKDGYTF. Written as DNA, the CDR3 is TGTGCCAGCAGTCCTCCCGGGACAGGGGGAAAGGATGGCTACACCTTC. The chain recombines TRBV28 with TRBJ1-2; 11 bases are a match to TRBD1. Germline-derived CDR1 and CDR2 are MDHEN and SYDVKM. Trimming cost V 5 bases and J 6 bases; bases outside gene matches: 11. This CDR3 contains 16 residues.

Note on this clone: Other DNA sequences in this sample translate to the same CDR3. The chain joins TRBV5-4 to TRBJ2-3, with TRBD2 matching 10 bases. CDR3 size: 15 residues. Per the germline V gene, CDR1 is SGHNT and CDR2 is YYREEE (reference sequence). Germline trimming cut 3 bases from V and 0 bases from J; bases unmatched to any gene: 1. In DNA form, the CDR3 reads TGTGCCAGCAGCTCGACTAGCGGGAGCACAGATACGCAGTATTTT. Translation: CASSSTSGSTDTQYF. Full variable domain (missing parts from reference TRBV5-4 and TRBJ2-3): ETGVTQSPTHLIKTRGQQVTLRCSSQSGHNTVSWYQQALGQGPQFIFQYYREEENGRGNFPPRFSGLQFPNYSSELNVNALELDDSALYLCASSSTSGSTDTQYFGPGTRLTVL.

The CDR3 protein is CASTPQLGTSLHEQYF. The CDR3 DNA follows: TGCGCCAGCACCCCGCAGTTGGGGACTAGTCTACACGAGCAGTACTTC. This sequence joins TRBV10-2 and TRBJ2-7, with 8 nucleotides matching TRBD2. Germline CDR1 and CDR2: WSHSY and SAAADI. The length of the CDR3 is 16 residues. Trimming took 7 bases from V and 5 from J; bases not matched to a gene: 16.

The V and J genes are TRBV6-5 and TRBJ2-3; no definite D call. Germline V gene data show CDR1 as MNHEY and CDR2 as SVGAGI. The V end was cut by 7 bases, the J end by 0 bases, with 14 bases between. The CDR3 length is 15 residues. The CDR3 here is CASTFTPTSTDTQYF. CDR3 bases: TGTGCCAGCACCTTCACTCCAACGAGCACAGATACGCAGTATTTT.

The chain's CDR3 is CASRMDRGPGGYTF. DNA for the CDR3: TGTGCCAGCAGGATGGACAGGGGGCCAGGTGGCTACACCTTC. The chain couples TRBV27 to TRBJ1-2, with 11 bases that match TRBD1. This CDR3 spans 14 amino acids. CDR1 is MNHEY and CDR2 is SMNVEV in the germline V gene (reference sequence). The trim removed 6 bases at V and 7 bases at J, leaving 7 bases unmatched.